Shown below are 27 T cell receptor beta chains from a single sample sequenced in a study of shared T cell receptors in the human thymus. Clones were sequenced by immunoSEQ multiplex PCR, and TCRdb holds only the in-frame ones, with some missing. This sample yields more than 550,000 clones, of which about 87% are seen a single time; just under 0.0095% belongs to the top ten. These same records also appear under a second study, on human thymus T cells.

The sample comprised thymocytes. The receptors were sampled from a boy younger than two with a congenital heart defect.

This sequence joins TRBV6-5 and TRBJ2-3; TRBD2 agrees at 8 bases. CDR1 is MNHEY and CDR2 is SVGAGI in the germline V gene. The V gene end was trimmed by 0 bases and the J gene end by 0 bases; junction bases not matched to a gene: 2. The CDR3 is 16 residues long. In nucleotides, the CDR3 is TGTGCCAGCAGTTACTCCAGCGGGAGCAGCACAGATACGCAGTATTTT. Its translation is CASSYSSGSSTDTQYF.

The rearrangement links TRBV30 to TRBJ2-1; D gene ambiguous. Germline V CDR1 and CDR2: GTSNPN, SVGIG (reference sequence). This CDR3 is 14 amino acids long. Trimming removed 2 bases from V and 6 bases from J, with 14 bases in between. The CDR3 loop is CAWSTLTRGNEQFF. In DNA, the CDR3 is TGTGCCTGGAGTACACTGACCCGAGGCAATGAGCAGTTCTTC.

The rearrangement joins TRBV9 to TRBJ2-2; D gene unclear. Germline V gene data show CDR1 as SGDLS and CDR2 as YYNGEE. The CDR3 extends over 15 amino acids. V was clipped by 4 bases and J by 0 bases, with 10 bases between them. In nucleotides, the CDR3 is TGTGCCAGCAGCCTAAGTGGTCCGAACACCGGGGAGCTGTTTTTT. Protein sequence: CASSLSGPNTGELFF.

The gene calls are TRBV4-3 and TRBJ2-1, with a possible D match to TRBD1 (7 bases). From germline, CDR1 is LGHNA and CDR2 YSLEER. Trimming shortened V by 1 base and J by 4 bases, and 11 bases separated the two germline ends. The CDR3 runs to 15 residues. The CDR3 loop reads CASSQGRGQYNEQFF. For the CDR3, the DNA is TGCGCCAGCAGCCAAGGGAGGGGGCAGTACAATGAGCAGTTCTTC.

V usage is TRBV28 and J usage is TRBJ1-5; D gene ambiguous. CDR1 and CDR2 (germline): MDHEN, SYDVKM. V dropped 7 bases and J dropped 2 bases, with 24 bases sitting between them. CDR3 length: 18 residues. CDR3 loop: CASTPPHSPQIGNQPQHF. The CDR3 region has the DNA TGTGCCAGCACCCCACCGCACTCACCCCAAATTGGCAATCAGCCCCAGCATTTT.

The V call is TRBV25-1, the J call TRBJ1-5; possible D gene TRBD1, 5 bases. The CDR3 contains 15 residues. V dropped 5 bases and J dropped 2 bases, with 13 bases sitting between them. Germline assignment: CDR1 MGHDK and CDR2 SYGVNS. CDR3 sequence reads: CASSPWGGGNQPQHF. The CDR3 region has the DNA TGTGCCAGCAGTCCTTGGGGAGGGGGCAATCAGCCCCAGCATTTT.

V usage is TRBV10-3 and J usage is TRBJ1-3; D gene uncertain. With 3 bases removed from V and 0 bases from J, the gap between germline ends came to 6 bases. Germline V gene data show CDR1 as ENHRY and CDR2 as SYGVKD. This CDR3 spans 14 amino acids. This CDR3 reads CAISDSDSGNTIYF. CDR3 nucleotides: TGTGCCATCAGTGACAGCGACTCTGGAAACACCATATATTTT.

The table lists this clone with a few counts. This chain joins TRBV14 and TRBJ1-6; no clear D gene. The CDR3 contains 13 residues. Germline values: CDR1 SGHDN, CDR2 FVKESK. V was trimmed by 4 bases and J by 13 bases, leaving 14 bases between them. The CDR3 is CASSPLYFPPLHF. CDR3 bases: TGTGCCAGCAGCCCGTTGTACTTCCCCCCCCTCCACTTT.

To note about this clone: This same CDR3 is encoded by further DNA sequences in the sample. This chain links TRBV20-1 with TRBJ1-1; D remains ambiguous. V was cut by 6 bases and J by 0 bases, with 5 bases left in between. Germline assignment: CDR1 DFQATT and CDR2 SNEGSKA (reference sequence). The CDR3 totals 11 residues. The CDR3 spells CSAPLNTEAFF. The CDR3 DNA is TGCAGTGCCCCCTTGAACACTGAAGCTTTCTTT.

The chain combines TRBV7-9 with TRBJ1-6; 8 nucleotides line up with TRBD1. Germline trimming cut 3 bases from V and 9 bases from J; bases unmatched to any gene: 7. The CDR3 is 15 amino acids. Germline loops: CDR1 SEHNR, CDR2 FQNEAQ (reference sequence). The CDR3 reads CASSFLPDRGSPLHF. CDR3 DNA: TGTGCCAGCAGCTTTTTACCTGACAGGGGTTCACCCCTCCACTTT.

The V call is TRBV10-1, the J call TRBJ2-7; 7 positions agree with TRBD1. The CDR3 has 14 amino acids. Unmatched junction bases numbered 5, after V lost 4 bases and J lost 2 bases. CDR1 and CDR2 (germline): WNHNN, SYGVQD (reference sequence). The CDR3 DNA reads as TGCGCCAGCAGTGGCCGGGACAGACCCTACGAGCAGTACTTC. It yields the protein CASSGRDRPYEQYF.

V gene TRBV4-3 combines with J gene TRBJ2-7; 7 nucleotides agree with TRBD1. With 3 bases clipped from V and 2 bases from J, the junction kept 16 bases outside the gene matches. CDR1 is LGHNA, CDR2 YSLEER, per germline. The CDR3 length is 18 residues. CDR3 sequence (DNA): TGCGCCAGCAGCCAGACAGGGTGGAGCGTCTCGGAAGCCTACGAGCAGTACTTC. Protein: CASSQTGWSVSEAYEQYF.

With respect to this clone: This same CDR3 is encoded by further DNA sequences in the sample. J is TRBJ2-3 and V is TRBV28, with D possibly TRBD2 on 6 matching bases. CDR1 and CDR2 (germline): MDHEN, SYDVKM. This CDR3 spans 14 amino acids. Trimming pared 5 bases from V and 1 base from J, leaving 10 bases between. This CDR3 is CASSPPGGTDTQYF. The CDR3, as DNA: TGTGCCAGCAGTCCACCGGGAGGCACAGATACGCAGTATTTT.

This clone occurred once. The CDR3 loop reads CASSFQISGANVLTF. CDR3 nucleotides: TGTGCCAGCAGCTTCCAAATCTCTGGGGCCAACGTCCTGACTTTC. The chain joins TRBV7-3 to TRBJ2-6; D ambiguous. There are 15 residues in the CDR3. CDR1 and CDR2 (germline): SGHTA, FQGTGA. V was shortened by 3 bases and J by 0 bases, with 6 bases between the two germline ends.

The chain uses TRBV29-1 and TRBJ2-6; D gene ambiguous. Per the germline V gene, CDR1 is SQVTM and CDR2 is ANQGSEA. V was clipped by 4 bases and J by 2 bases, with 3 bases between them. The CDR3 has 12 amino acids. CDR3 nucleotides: TGCAGCGTTGCGGCTGGGGCCAACGTCCTGACTTTC. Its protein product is CSVAAGANVLTF.

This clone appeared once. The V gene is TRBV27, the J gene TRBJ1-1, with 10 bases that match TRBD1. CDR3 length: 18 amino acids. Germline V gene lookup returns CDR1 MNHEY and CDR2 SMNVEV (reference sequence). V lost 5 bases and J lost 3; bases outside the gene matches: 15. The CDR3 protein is CASSDQLRTGGRDTEAFF. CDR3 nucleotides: TGTGCCAGCAGTGATCAACTTCGGACAGGGGGAAGGGACACTGAAGCTTTCTTT.

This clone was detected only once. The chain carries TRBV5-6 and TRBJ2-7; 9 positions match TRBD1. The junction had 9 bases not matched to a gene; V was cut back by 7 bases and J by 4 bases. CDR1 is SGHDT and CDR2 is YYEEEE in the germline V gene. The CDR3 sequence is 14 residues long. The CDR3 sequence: CASPLRTGVYEQYF. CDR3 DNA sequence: TGTGCCAGCCCACTAAGGACAGGGGTATACGAGCAGTACTTC.

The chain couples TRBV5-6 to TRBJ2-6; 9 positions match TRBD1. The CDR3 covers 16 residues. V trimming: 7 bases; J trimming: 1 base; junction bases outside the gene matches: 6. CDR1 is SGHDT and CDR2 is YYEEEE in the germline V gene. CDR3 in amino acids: CASGTGFGSGANVLTF. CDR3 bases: TGTGCCAGCGGGACAGGGTTTGGGTCTGGGGCCAACGTCCTGACTTTC. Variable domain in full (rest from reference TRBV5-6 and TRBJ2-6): DAGVTQSPTHLIKTRGQQVTLRCSPKSGHDTVSWYQQALGQGPQFIFQYYEEEERQRGNFPDRFSGHQFPNYSSELNVNALLLGDSALYLCASGTGFGSGANVLTFGAGSRLTVL.

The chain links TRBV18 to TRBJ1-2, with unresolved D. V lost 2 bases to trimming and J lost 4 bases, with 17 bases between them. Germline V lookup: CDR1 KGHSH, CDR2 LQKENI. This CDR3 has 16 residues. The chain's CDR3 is CASSPDFETVRYGYTF. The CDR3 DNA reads TGTGCCAGCTCACCAGATTTCGAAACAGTCCGCTATGGCTACACCTTC.

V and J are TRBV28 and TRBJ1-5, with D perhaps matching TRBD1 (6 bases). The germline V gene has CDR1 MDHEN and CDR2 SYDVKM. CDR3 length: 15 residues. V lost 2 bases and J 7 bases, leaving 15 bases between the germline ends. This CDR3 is CASSLPTGNSQPQHF. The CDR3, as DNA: TGTGCCAGCAGTTTACCCACAGGGAATAGCCAGCCCCAGCATTTT.

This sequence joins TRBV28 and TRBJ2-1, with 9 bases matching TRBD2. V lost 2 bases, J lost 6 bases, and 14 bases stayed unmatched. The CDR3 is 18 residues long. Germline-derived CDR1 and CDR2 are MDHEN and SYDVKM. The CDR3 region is CASSLPSLAGGPVNEQFF. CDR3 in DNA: TGTGCCAGCAGTTTACCCTCCCTCGCGGGGGGGCCAGTCAATGAGCAGTTCTTC.

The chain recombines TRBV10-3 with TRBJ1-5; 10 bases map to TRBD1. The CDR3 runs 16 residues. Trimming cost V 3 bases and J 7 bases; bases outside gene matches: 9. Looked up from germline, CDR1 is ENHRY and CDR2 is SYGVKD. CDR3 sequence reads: CAISDQTGGAAQPQHF. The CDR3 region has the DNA TGTGCCATCAGTGACCAGACAGGGGGCGCAGCCCAGCCCCAGCATTTT.

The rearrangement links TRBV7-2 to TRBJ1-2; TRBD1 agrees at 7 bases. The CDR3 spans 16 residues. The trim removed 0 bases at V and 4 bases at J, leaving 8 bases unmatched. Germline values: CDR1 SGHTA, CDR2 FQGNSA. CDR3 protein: CASSLAIAEGAYGYTF. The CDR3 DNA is TGTGCCAGCAGCTTAGCGATTGCGGAGGGGGCCTATGGCTACACCTTC.

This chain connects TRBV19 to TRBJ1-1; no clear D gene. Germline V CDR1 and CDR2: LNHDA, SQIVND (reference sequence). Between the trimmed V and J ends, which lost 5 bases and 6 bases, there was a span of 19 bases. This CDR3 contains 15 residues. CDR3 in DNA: TGTGCCAGTAGTTCTGGACTAGGGAAGATACCTGAAGCTTTCTTT. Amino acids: CASSSGLGKIPEAFF.

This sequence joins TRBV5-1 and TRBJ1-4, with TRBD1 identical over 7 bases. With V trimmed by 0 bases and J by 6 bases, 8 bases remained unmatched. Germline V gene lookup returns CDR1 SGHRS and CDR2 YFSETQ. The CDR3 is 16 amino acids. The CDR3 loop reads CASSLGFRTGHEKLFF. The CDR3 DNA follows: TGCGCCAGCAGCTTGGGGTTCCGGACAGGTCATGAAAAACTGTTTTTT.

Here the CDR3 DNA reads TGCAGCGTTGATAGCGGAGGGGAGTTCTACAATGAGCAGTTCTTC. This translates into CSVDSGGEFYNEQFF. The chain combines TRBV29-1 with TRBJ2-1; possible D gene TRBD2, 6 bases. V was shortened by 3 bases and J by 3 bases, with 15 bases between the two germline ends. Germline CDR1 reads SQVTM; CDR2 reads ANQGSEA. The CDR3 has 15 amino acids.

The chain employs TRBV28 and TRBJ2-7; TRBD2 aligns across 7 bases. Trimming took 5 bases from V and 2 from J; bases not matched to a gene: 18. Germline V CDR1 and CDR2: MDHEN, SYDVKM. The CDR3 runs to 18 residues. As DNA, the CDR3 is TGTGCCAGCAGTGCTCACTCCCAAGGGACTACCAAACCCTACGAGCAGTACTTC. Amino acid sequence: CASSAHSQGTTKPYEQYF.